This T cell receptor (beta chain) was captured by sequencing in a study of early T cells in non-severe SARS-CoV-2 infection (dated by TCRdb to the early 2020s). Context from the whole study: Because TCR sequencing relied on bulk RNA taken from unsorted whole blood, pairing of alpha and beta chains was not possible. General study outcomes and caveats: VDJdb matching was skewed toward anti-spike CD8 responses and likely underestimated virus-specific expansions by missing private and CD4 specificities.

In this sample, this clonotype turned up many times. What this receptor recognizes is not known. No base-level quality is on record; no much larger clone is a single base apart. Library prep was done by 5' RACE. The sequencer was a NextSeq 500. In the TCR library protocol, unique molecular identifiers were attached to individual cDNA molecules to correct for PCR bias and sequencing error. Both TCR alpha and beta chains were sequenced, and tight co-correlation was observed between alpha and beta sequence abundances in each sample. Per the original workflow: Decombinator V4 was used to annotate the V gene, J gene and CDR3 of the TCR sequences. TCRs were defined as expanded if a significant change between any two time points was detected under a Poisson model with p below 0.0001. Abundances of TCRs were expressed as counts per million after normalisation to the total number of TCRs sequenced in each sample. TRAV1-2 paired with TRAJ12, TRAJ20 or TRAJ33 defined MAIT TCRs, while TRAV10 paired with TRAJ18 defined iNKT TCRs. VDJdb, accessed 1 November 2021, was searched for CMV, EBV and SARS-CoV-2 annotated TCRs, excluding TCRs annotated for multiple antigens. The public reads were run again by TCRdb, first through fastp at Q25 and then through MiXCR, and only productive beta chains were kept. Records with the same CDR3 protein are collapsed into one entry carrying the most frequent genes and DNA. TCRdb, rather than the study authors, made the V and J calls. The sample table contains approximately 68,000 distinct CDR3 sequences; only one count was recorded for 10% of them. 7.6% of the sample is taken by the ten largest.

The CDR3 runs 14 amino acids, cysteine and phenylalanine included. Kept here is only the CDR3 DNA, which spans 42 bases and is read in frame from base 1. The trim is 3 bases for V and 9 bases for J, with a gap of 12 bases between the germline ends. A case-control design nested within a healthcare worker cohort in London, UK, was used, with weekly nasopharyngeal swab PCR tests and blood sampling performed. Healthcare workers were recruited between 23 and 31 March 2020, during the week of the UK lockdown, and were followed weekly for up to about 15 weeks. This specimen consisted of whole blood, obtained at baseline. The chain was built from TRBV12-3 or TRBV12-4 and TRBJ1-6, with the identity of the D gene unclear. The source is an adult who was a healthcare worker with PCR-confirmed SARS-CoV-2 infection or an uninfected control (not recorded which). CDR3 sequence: CASSFGRISSPLHF. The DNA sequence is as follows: TGTGCCAGCAGTTTCGGCAGGATAAGTTCACCCCTCCACTTT.